The 15 T cell receptor beta chains given below trace back to one sample, sequenced in a study of T cell responses to AZD1222 COVID-19 vaccine. Clones were sequenced by immunoSEQ multiplex PCR, and TCRdb holds only the in-frame ones, with some missing. This sample yields roughly 80,000 clones, of which around 93% are seen a single time; 8% belongs to the top ten. Sequencing was performed on peripheral blood, taken 28 days after the second AZD1222 dose. These TCRs come from an adult who received the AZD1222 COVID-19 vaccine.

The chain has TRBV28 and TRBJ1-5, with TRBD1 matching 8 bases. J gave up 0 bases and V 2 bases, and 6 bases lay outside the gene matches. CDR3 size: 17 residues. CDR1 is MDHEN and CDR2 is SYDVKM in the germline V gene. Written as DNA, the CDR3 is TGTGCCAGCAGTTTACCCCGGGACAGGTATAGCAATCAGCCCCAGCATTTT. As protein: CASSLPRDRYSNQPQHF.

This sequence joins TRBV28 and TRBJ1-1; D ambiguous. Per the germline V gene, CDR1 is MDHEN and CDR2 is SYDVKM. The germline V and J ends were trimmed by 6 bases and 7 bases, with 12 bases remaining between them. This CDR3 comprises 12 residues. CDR3 in amino acids: CASRAGSLEAFF. The CDR3 DNA reads as TGTGCCAGCAGGGCCGGAAGTCTTGAAGCTTTCTTT.

The genes are TRBV3-1 (or the pseudogene TRBV3-2) and TRBJ2-7; TRBD2 might be the D (5 bases). CDR3 length: 15 residues. Germline CDR1 is LGHDT and CDR2 is YNNKEL (reference sequence). The V end lost 0 bases, the J end lost 5 bases, and 14 bases lay between the germline ends. The CDR3 reads CASSQDKNTGNEQYF. CDR3 DNA: TGTGCCAGCAGCCAAGATAAGAACACGGGAAACGAGCAGTACTTC.

The chain employs TRBV19 and TRBJ1-2; D is perhaps TRBD1 (5 bases). Looked up from germline, CDR1 is LNHDA and CDR2 is SQIVND (reference sequence). V shed 5 bases and J shed 2 bases, with 15 bases lying between them. CDR3 length: 15 residues. This chain's CDR3 is CASSAAGRENYGYTF. For the CDR3, the DNA is TGTGCCAGTAGTGCGGCAGGGAGGGAGAACTATGGCTACACCTTC.

The chain uses TRBV3-1 (or the pseudogene TRBV3-2) and TRBJ2-7; unclear D gene. Trimming took off 2 bases at V and 0 bases at J, with 8 bases between the two ends. The germline CDR1 and CDR2 sequences are LGHDT and YNNKEL (reference sequence). The CDR3 totals 14 residues. The CDR3 nucleotides read TGTGCCAGCAGCCAAAGCGTTAGCTCCTACGAGCAGTACTTC. Translation: CASSQSVSSYEQYF.

The rearrangement joins TRBV7-9 to TRBJ1-1; D gene uncertain. This CDR3 is 13 amino acids long. Trimming took off 4 bases at V and 0 bases at J, with 6 bases between the two ends. Germline V gene sequence: CDR1 SEHNR, CDR2 FQNEAQ (reference sequence). The CDR3 protein is CASSSQMNTEAFF. DNA for the CDR3: TGTGCCAGCAGCTCGCAGATGAACACTGAAGCTTTCTTT.

In DNA form, the CDR3 reads TGTGCCAGCAGCTCACCAACCCGTGGGGGTGGCGAGACCCAGTACTTC. It translates to CASSSPTRGGGETQYF. The V gene is TRBV5-4, the J gene TRBJ2-5; D is tentatively TRBD1 or TRBD2 (5 bases each). Germline CDR1 SGHNT, CDR2 YYREEE (reference sequence). This CDR3 is 16 amino acids long. Trimming took 3 bases from V and 5 from J, leaving 20 bases between them. The full variable domain, rest sourced from reference TRBV5-4 and TRBJ2-5, is ETGVTQSPTHLIKTRGQQVTLRCSSQSGHNTVSWYQQALGQGPQFIFQYYREEENGRGNFPPRFSGLQFPNYSSELNVNALELDDSALYLCASSSPTRGGGETQYFGPGTRLLVL.

The gene calls are TRBV5-1 and TRBJ2-3; D is possibly TRBD2 (5 bases). The length of the CDR3 is 15 residues. V lost 0 bases and J 0 bases, leaving 8 bases between the germline ends. CDR1 is SGHRS, CDR2 YFSETQ, per germline. The CDR3 DNA is TGCGCCAGCAGCTTGGCGGGGAGTAGCACAGATACGCAGTATTTT. This sequence encodes CASSLAGSSTDTQYF.

This sequence joins TRBV5-1 and TRBJ2-7, with 9 nucleotides matching TRBD2. Germline assignment: CDR1 SGHRS and CDR2 YFSETQ. There are 17 residues in the CDR3. V dropped 4 bases and J dropped 5; count of bases not matched to a gene: 16. The CDR3 reads CASSLGQLSGSPNEQYF. CDR3 coding DNA: TGCGCCAGCAGCCTAGGACAACTTAGCGGGAGTCCGAACGAGCAGTACTTC.

The chain links TRBV30 to TRBJ2-5; D perhaps matches TRBD2 (6 bases). Trimming removed 0 bases from V and 3 bases from J, with 14 bases in between. Per the germline V gene, CDR1 is GTSNPN and CDR2 is SVGIG (reference sequence). The CDR3 is 15 residues long. The CDR3 here is CAWSVAGGSEETQYF. DNA of the CDR3: TGTGCCTGGAGTGTAGCCGGAGGGAGTGAAGAGACCCAGTACTTC.

The chain joins TRBV19 to TRBJ2-1; 9 nucleotides agree with TRBD2. CDR1 is LNHDA, CDR2 SQIVND, per germline (reference sequence). The length of the CDR3 is 15 residues. V was pared by 10 bases and J by 5 bases, with 12 bases of the junction left unmatched. CDR3 sequence (DNA): TGTGCCACCACCATAGCGGGAGAAAATGACAATGAGCAGTTCTTC. As protein: CATTIAGENDNEQFF.

Only one count was recorded for this clone. The chain uses TRBV28 and TRBJ2-1; D possibly matches TRBD1 or TRBD2 (5 bases each). This CDR3 is 12 amino acids long. Trimming pared 10 bases from V and 8 bases from J, leaving 15 bases between. Germline CDR1 reads MDHEN; CDR2 reads SYDVKM. The CDR3 bases are TGTGCCATCCGGGTGGTGGGGGATGAGCAGTTCTTC. Encoded protein: CAIRVVGDEQFF.

This chain connects TRBV6-2 or TRBV6-3 to TRBJ2-7; 9 bases agree with TRBD2. V trimming: 5 bases; J trimming: 6 bases; junction bases outside the gene matches: 11. Germline V gene sequence: CDR1 MNHEY, CDR2 SVGEGT. The CDR3 length is 15 residues. CDR3 protein: CASSRGTSLVVEQYF. CDR3 DNA: TGTGCCAGCAGTCGAGGGACTAGCTTGGTTGTCGAGCAGTACTTC.

The rearrangement uses TRBV6-6 and TRBJ2-3, with TRBD2 matching 7 bases. Germline values: CDR1 MNHNY, CDR2 SVGAGI (reference sequence). This CDR3 is built from 14 residues. The J segment lost 4 bases and the V segment lost 2 bases, leaving 3 bases of the junction unmatched. The CDR3 DNA follows: TGTGCCAGCAGTTACCTAGCGGCGGCAGATACGCAGTATTTT. Translated, it gives CASSYLAAADTQYF.

The chain recombines TRBV28 with TRBJ2-1, with 8 bases aligning to TRBD2. The CDR3 covers 15 residues. The germline CDR1 and CDR2 sequences are MDHEN and SYDVKM. The junction had 9 bases not matched to a gene; V was cut back by 3 bases and J by 8 bases. In DNA form, the CDR3 reads TGTGCCAGCAGTTTCGGGACTAGTTTAGGTGATGAGCAGTTCTTC. Its protein product is CASSFGTSLGDEQFF.